The 12 T cell receptor beta chains below were found in one sample sequenced in a study of blood T cell repertoires in COVID-19. The data were produced by immunoSEQ multiplex PCR, yet TCRdb's version contains in-frame clones alone and is incomplete. The profile shows 30,000 to 40,000 clones, over 90% of them singletons. The sequenced sample consisted of peripheral blood. The receptors originated from a human donor in a cohort sampled during active COVID-19.

CDR3 sequence reads: CASSQDPTGGGETQYF. CDR3 in DNA: TGTGCCAGCAGCCAAGATCCGACAGGGGGCGGGGAGACCCAGTACTTC. The V call is TRBV4-2, the J call TRBJ2-5; 10 positions match TRBD1. The CDR3 has 16 residues. V shed 0 bases and J 5 bases; nucleotides not matched to a gene: 6. Germline lookup yields CDR1 LGHNA and CDR2 YNFKEQ.

The chain employs TRBV28 and TRBJ2-7, with 9 bases aligning to TRBD2. Germline CDR1 and CDR2: MDHEN and SYDVKM. The CDR3 sequence is 13 residues long. J gave up 3 bases and V 8 bases, and 5 bases lay outside the gene matches. CDR3 in amino acids: CASYSGGLYEQYF. The CDR3 nucleotides are TGTGCCAGCTACAGCGGGGGGCTCTACGAGCAGTACTTC.

This chain connects TRBV18 to TRBJ2-7; 8 nucleotides align to TRBD1. The CDR3 spans 14 residues. V lost 3 bases and J lost 2; bases outside the gene matches: 3. Germline CDR1 KGHSH, CDR2 LQKENI. In nucleotides, the CDR3 is TGTGCCAGCTCACCCTGGGACAGGCCCTACGAGCAGTACTTC. Translated, it gives CASSPWDRPYEQYF. Using reference TRBV18 and TRBJ2-7 for the parts outside the CDR3, the full variable domain is NAGVMQNPRHLVRRRGQEARLRCSPMKGHSHVYWYRQLPEEGLKFMVYLQKENIIDESGMPKERFSAEFPKEGPSILRIQQVVRGDSAAYFCASSPWDRPYEQYFGPGTRLTVT.

This clone appeared a single time. This chain uses TRBV24-1 with TRBJ1-1; 8 bases map to TRBD1. V was clipped by 9 bases and J by 1 base; unmatched bases: 0. The germline gives CDR1 KGHDR, CDR2 SFDVKD. The CDR3 is 12 residues long. This chain's CDR3 is CATGQGNTEAFF. CDR3 nucleotide sequence: TGTGCCACCGGACAGGGGAACACTGAAGCTTTCTTT.

The rearrangement links TRBV20-1 to TRBJ1-1; D may be TRBD1 (6 bases). The CDR3 spans 14 residues. The germline V gene has CDR1 DFQATT and CDR2 SNEGSKA (reference sequence). V was trimmed by 3 bases and J by 2 bases, leaving 13 bases between them. The CDR3 DNA is TGCAGTGCTAGTAACAGGGTGGGAAACACTGAAGCTTTCTTT. Translation gives CSASNRVGNTEAFF.

The chain employs TRBV6-5 and TRBJ2-2, with 9 bases that match TRBD1. This CDR3 comprises 15 residues. V shed 4 bases and J 6 bases; nucleotides not matched to a gene: 6. The germline CDR1 and CDR2 sequences are MNHEY and SVGAGI. CDR3 protein: CASSLPGQGPGELFF. CDR3 in DNA: TGTGCCAGCAGTTTACCGGGACAGGGCCCCGGGGAGCTGTTTTTT.

This chain uses TRBV29-1 with TRBJ1-1; the match to TRBD1 covers 8 bases. The CDR3 is made up of 13 amino acids. The germline V gene encodes CDR1 SQVTM and CDR2 ANQGSEA. V trimming: 1 base; J trimming: 4 bases; junction bases outside the gene matches: 2. This CDR3 reads CSVEVGQGTEAFF. CDR3 nucleotide sequence: TGCAGCGTTGAAGTCGGACAGGGCACTGAAGCTTTCTTT.

V gene TRBV9 combines with J gene TRBJ2-7; maybe TRBD2 (6 bases). CDR1 is SGDLS and CDR2 is YYNGEE in the germline V gene. With 2 bases removed from V and 1 base from J, the gap between germline ends came to 16 bases. The CDR3 loop spans 16 amino acids. In nucleotides, the CDR3 is TGTGCCAGCAGCGTTTCACGGGAGCAGCCGTCCTACGAGCAGTACTTC. This translates into CASSVSREQPSYEQYF.

A few counts support this clone. A junction end diverges from the germline sequence, so it may reflect a read error. The V gene is TRBV7-7, the J gene TRBJ2-5; TRBD2 aligns across 9 bases. Germline V CDR1 and CDR2: SSHAT, FNYEAQ (reference sequence). The CDR3 is made up of 16 amino acids. The CDR3: CASSLAPSGIGETQYF. The CDR3 DNA follows: TGTGCTAGCAGCTTAGCCCCTAGCGGGATAGGAGAGACCCAGTACTTC.

The rearrangement links TRBV19 to TRBJ2-7; D may be TRBD1 (5 bases). The V gene's germline CDR1 is LNHDA and CDR2 SQIVND (reference sequence). The germline V and J ends were trimmed by 4 bases and 4 bases, with 11 bases remaining between them. CDR3 length equals 13 residues. CDR3 bases: TGTGCCAGTAGTAAGTTCACAGGATACGAGCAGTACTTC. Translation gives CASSKFTGYEQYF.

This chain links TRBV28 with TRBJ2-5; tentatively, D is TRBD1 (5 bases). The CDR3 has 13 residues. Looked up from germline, CDR1 is MDHEN and CDR2 is SYDVKM. V gave up 5 bases and J gave up 5 bases, with 12 bases separating them. CDR3 coding DNA: TGTGCCAGCAGTGAACAGGTTCGCGAGACCCAGTACTTC. Translated, it gives CASSEQVRETQYF.

V gene TRBV18 combines with J gene TRBJ1-6, with D possibly being TRBD1 (5 bases). The germline CDR1 and CDR2 sequences are KGHSH and LQKENI. Trimming removed 6 bases from V and 7 bases from J, with 19 bases in between. The CDR3 extends over 16 amino acids. The CDR3 region is CASSGLLGIANSPLHF. CDR3 DNA sequence: TGTGCCAGCTCGGGGCTCTTAGGGATCGCCAATTCACCCCTCCACTTT.